One and the same sample provided the 6 T cell receptor beta chains below, sequenced in a study of cytomegalovirus exposure and HLA in healthy donors. TCRdb's copy holds only in-frame clones and misses some; the assay was immunoSEQ multiplex PCR. The sample records 160,000 or so clones, about 85% being singletons. Sequenced input: PBMCs. The receptors were sampled from a man younger than 45 in good health and CMV-seropositive.

The CDR3 bases are TGTGCCAGCAGCATGGACAGGGTCGGCTACACCTTC. Translating gives CASSMDRVGYTF. The genes are TRBV5-4 and TRBJ1-2; 8 bases match TRBD1. This CDR3 comprises 12 residues. CDR1 is SGHNT, CDR2 YYREEE, per germline (reference sequence). Trimming at V came to 4 bases and at J to 8 bases, leaving 4 bases not matched to a gene.

V is TRBV27 and J is TRBJ1-5; possibly TRBD1 for D (6 bases). Germline-derived CDR1 and CDR2 are MNHEY and SMNVEV (reference sequence). The CDR3 covers 15 residues. V lost 0 bases to trimming and J lost 11 bases, with 17 bases between them. The chain's CDR3 is CASSLSGGPDRSQHF. CDR3 nucleotide sequence: TGTGCCAGCAGTTTATCTGGGGGTCCCGACAGGTCCCAGCATTTT.

In this sample, this clone turned up once. The J gene is TRBJ1-1, the V gene TRBV7-9; D remains ambiguous. The CDR3 totals 12 residues. The germline V gene has CDR1 SEHNR and CDR2 FQNEAQ (reference sequence). Trimming cost V 1 base and J 7 bases, with 7 bases left between them. The CDR3 here is CASSLGQFEAFF. CDR3 coding DNA: TGTGCCAGCAGCTTAGGGCAGTTTGAAGCTTTCTTT.

A few counts support this clone. The rearrangement links TRBV6-5 to TRBJ1-2; D is uncertain. The CDR3 length is 13 residues. Trimming shortened V by 8 bases and J by 1 base, and 11 bases separated the two germline ends. CDR1 is MNHEY and CDR2 is SVGAGI in the germline V gene. CDR3 nucleotide sequence: TGTGCCAGCGGCCAAAACGTTAACTATGGCTACACCTTC. It is translated as CASGQNVNYGYTF.

This chain connects TRBV11-2 to TRBJ2-7; D is perhaps TRBD2 (6 bases). The CDR3 is 13 residues long. Germline CDR1 is SGHAT and CDR2 is FQNNGV. V shed 1 base and J shed 7 bases, with 11 bases lying between them. The DNA for the CDR3 is TGTGCCAGCAGCTTAGTAGCGGTTGGGGAGCAGTACTTC. Translating gives CASSLVAVGEQYF.

Here the CDR3 reads CASSLARARGASPLHF. CDR3 DNA: TGTGCCAGCAGCTTGGCCCGCGCCAGGGGTGCTTCACCCCTCCACTTT. V is TRBV5-5 and J is TRBJ1-6, with D perhaps matching TRBD1 (6 bases). V was pared by 0 bases and J by 9 bases, with 16 bases between. CDR3 length equals 16 residues. The V gene's germline CDR1 is SGHKS and CDR2 YYEKEE (reference sequence).